The entry below gives a single TCR beta chain sequence along with its context. Its cognate antigen is unknown. The data were taken from a study of cytomegalovirus exposure and HLA in healthy donors. Study-wide results and limits: According to the study, about 180 TCR beta chains were cytomegalovirus-associated.

Among the 110 or so subjects of the validation cohort, separate from the 666-subject first cohort, were the donors. The protocol was immunoSEQ multiplex PCR, while the TCRdb copy is restricted to in-frame clones and leaves out a portion. This sample has 150,000 to 200,000 clones, with 70% to 90% found just once. In germline, CDR1 is SGHTA, CDR2 FQGNSA. V lost 1 base and J 2 bases, leaving 12 bases between the germline ends. CDR3 length: 15 amino acids. The chain couples TRBV7-2 to TRBJ2-7; D is unclear. This receptor was obtained from a woman in her late teens or twenties in good health and CMV-seronegative. Sequencing was done on a sample of PBMCs. The CDR3 nucleotides are TGTGCCAGCAGCTTAGTTAGTTTGATGCCCTACGAGCAGTACTTC. Translation: CASSLVSLMPYEQYF.